This T cell receptor beta chain was retrieved from a study of metastatic and nonmetastatic thyroid tumors. This clone was counted ten times or more. Thyroid surgery was preceded by no treatment in any patient. TCRdb re-clonotyped the PCR reads via MiXCR. Of 20,000 or so clones detected, approximately 15% appear once; the ten largest clones hold about 10%. Germline loops: CDR1 MDHEN, CDR2 SYDVKM. Trimming at V came to 7 bases and at J to 8 bases, leaving 11 bases not matched to a gene. CDR3 length equals 15 residues. The sequence was collected from a female donor with papillary thyroid cancer or a benign thyroid nodule (not recorded which). Some clones in this sample may be carry-over from other donors' samples. The source material was tumor tissue. This sequence joins TRBV28 and TRBJ1-2; 12 bases match TRBD1. This chain's CDR3 is CASTTMGQGAGGYTF. For the CDR3, the DNA is TGTGCCAGCACTACGATGGGACAGGGGGCCGGGGGCTACACCTTC.